This section outlines one T cell receptor (beta chain) sequence together with its context. Its antigen is unknown. The data derive from a study of chemoradiotherapy in HPV16-positive cancers. Whole-study context: Functional T-cell assays on a couple of HPV16-positive patients' cells defined candidate HPV-specific clones and common TCR motifs.

CDR1 and CDR2 from the germline V gene are SGHTA and FQGNSA. Trimming took 1 base from V and 2 from J, leaving 12 bases between them. This CDR3 has 15 amino acids. Produced via immunoSEQ multiplex PCR; TCRdb's table is partial and in-frame only. The table shows 45,000 to 60,000 clones, with about nine tenths occurring only once. Study-wide results and limits: For HPV16-positive patients, expanding HPV-responsive T cells associated with longer recurrence-free survival. During treatment, candidate HPV-specific clones and E7-related motifs expanded in tumor. Only a couple of HPV16-positive patients supplied the functional HPV-specificity definition.

The gene calls are TRBV7-2 and TRBJ2-7; D is possibly TRBD1 (6 bases). The source of this sequence is a human donor with HPV-associated anogenital cancer. Source: blood, taken from a patient who underwent chemoradiotherapy. The CDR3 sequence is CASSLELRTAYEQYF. Written as DNA, the CDR3 is TGTGCCAGCAGCTTAGAGTTGAGGACAGCCTACGAGCAGTACTTC.